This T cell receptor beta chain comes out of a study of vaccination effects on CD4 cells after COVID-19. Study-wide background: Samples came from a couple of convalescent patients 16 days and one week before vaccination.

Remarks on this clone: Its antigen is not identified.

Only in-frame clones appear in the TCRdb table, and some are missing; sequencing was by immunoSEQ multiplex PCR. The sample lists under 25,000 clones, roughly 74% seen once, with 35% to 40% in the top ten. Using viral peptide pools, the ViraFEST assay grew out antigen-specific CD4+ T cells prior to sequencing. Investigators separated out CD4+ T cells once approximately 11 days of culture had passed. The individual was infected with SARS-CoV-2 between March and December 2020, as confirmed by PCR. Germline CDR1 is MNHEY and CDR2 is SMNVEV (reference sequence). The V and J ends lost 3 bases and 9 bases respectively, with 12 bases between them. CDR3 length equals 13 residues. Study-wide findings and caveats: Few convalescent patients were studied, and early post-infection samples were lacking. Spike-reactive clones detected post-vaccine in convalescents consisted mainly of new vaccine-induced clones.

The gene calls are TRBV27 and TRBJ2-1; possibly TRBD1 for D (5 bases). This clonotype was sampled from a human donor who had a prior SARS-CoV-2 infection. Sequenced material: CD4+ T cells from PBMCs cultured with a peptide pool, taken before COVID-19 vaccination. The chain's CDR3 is CASSFNGHGEQFF. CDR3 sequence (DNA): TGTGCCAGCAGTTTTAATGGACACGGTGAGCAGTTCTTC.